One sample yielded the 7 T cell receptor beta chains listed below, sequenced in a study of blood T cells in healthy people across ages. For the second PCR, which ran for about 7 to 12 cycles, a sample-barcoded 5' primer and a J-beta primer mix were used. Each CDR3 protein gets one entry after TCRdb re-called the 5' RACE reads with MiXCR. The profile shows fewer than 2 million distinct CDR3 sequences, about 39% of them singletons. Sequencing used blood. The source of these receptors is a human donor in good health.

A few counts support this clonotype. This chain connects TRBV10-3 to TRBJ2-1; D unclear. This CDR3 is 16 amino acids long. V was trimmed by 3 bases and J by 0 bases, leaving 12 bases between them. Germline CDR1 ENHRY, CDR2 SYGVKD. The CDR3 nucleotides read TGTGCCATCAGTGACACAGACGTTAGCTCCTACAATGAGCAGTTCTTC. Translated, it gives CAISDTDVSSYNEQFF.

The chain couples TRBV4-1 to TRBJ1-2; D perhaps matches TRBD1 (5 bases). CDR3 length: 14 amino acids. Germline CDR1 reads MGHRA; CDR2 reads YSYEKL. Trimming took off 0 bases at V and 7 bases at J, with 12 bases between the two ends. CDR3 DNA: TGCGCCAGCAGCCAAGACAGGGCTTCCTTTGGCTACACCTTC. Translation gives CASSQDRASFGYTF.

The rearrangement uses TRBV24-1 and TRBJ1-2; D remains unclear. This CDR3 has 15 residues. CDR1 is KGHDR and CDR2 is SFDVKD in the germline V gene. V lost 8 bases and J lost 2, with 17 bases in between. CDR3 residues: CATISSPLVNYGYTF. The CDR3 nucleotides read TGTGCCACCATTTCGAGTCCTCTTGTAAACTATGGCTACACCTTC.

The chain joins TRBV2 to TRBJ2-2; D gene uncertain. The V end lost 7 bases, the J end lost 4 bases, and 13 bases lay between the germline ends. Germline V lookup: CDR1 SNHLY, CDR2 FYNNEI. The CDR3 length is 14 residues. The CDR3 DNA sequence: TGTGCCAGCAACGATCCCCCGGGCACCGGGGAGCTGTTTTTT. Protein product: CASNDPPGTGELFF. Variable domain in full (rest from reference TRBV2 and TRBJ2-2): EPEVTQTPSHQVTQMGQEVILRCVPISNHLYFYWYRQILGQKVEFLVSFYNNEISEKSEIFDDQFSVERPDGSNFTLKIRSTKLEDSAMYFCASNDPPGTGELFFGEGSRLTVL.

In this sample, this clonotype turned up a few times. One end of the junction fails to match germline, which may point to a read error. DNA of the CDR3: TGTGCCAGCAGCATAGCGGGGGGGCGCGGAGAGCAGTTCTTC. Translated: CASSIAGGRGEQFF. V usage is TRBV7-2 and J usage is TRBJ2-1; 11 bases line up with TRBD2. The CDR3 length is 14 residues. Germline V gene data show CDR1 as SGHTA and CDR2 as FQGNSA.

CDR3 sequence reads: CASSQESGSGSYNEQFF. The DNA for the CDR3 is TGCGCCAGCAGCCAAGAATCGGGGTCAGGGTCCTACAATGAGCAGTTCTTC. The chain employs TRBV4-1 and TRBJ2-1; tentatively, D is TRBD1 or TRBD2 (5 bases each). Germline-derived CDR1 and CDR2 are MGHRA and YSYEKL. Trimming removed 0 bases from V and 1 base from J, with 13 bases in between. CDR3 length equals 17 residues.

The rearrangement uses TRBV7-2 and TRBJ2-3; a possible D gene is TRBD2 (5 bases). The V end lost 1 base, the J end lost 3 bases, and 11 bases lay between the germline ends. The germline gives CDR1 SGHTA, CDR2 FQGNSA. There are 15 residues in the CDR3. The chain's CDR3 is CASSLGQSGTDTQYF. The CDR3 DNA reads TGTGCCAGCAGCTTAGGCCAGTCGGGGACAGATACGCAGTATTTT.